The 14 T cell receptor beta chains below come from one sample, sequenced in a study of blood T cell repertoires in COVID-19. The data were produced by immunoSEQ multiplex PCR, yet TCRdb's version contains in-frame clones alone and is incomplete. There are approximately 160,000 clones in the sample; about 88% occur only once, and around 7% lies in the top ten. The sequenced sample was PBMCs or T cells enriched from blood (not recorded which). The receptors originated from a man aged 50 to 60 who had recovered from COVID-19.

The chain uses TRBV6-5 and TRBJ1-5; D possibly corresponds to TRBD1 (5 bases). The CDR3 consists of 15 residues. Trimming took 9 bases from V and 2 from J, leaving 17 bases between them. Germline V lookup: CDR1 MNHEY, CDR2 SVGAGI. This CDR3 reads CASREGPRGNQPQHF. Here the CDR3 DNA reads TGTGCCAGTCGGGAGGGGCCGAGGGGCAATCAGCCCCAGCATTTT.

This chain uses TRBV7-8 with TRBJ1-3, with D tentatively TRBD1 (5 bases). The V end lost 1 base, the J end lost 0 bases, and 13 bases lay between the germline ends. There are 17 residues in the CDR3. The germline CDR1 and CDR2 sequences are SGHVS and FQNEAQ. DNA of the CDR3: TGTGCCAGCAGCTTAGGGGGCAGGTCTTTCTCTGGAAACACCATATATTTT. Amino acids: CASSLGGRSFSGNTIYF.

CDR3 bases: TGTGCCAGTAGTTATAACAGGGGCACAGATACGCAGTATTTT. It is translated as CASSYNRGTDTQYF. The chain is built from TRBV19 and TRBJ2-3; D is perhaps TRBD1 (6 bases). This CDR3 is 14 amino acids long. CDR1 and CDR2 (germline): LNHDA, SQIVND (reference sequence). Trimming shortened V by 5 bases and J by 1 base, and 10 bases separated the two germline ends.

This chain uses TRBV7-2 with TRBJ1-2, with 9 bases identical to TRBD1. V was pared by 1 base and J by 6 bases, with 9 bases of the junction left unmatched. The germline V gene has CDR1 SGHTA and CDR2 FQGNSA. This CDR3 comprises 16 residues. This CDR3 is CASSLVLGTGTDGYTF. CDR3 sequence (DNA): TGTGCCAGCAGCTTAGTTTTGGGGACAGGGACGGATGGCTACACCTTC.

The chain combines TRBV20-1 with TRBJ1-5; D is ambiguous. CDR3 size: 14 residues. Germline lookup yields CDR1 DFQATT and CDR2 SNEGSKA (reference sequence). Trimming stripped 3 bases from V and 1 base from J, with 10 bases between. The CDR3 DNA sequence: TGCAGTGCTAGTCGAGGTTGGAGCAATCAGCCCCAGCATTTT. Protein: CSASRGWSNQPQHF.

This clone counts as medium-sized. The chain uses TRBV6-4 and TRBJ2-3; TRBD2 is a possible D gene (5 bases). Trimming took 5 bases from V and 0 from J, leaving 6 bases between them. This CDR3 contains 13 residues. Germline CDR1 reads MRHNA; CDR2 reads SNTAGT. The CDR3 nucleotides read TGTGCCAGCAGTAGCGGTAGCACAGATACGCAGTATTTT. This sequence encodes CASSSGSTDTQYF.

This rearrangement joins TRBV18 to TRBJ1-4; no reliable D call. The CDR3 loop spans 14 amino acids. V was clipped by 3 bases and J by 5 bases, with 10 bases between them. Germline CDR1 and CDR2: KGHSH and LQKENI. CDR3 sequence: CASSPQGRNEKLFF. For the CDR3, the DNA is TGTGCCAGCTCACCGCAAGGGAGGAATGAAAAACTGTTTTTT. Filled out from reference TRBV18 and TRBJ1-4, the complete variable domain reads NAGVMQNPRHLVRRRGQEARLRCSPMKGHSHVYWYRQLPEEGLKFMVYLQKENIIDESGMPKERFSAEFPKEGPSILRIQQVVRGDSAAYFCASSPQGRNEKLFFGSGTQLSVL.

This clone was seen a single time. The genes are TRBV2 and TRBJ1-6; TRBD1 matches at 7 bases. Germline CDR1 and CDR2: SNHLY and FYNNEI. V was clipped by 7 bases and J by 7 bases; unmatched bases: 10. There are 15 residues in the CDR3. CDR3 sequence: CASTTITGVNSPLHF. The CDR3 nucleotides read TGTGCCAGCACGACTATTACAGGGGTCAATTCACCCCTCCACTTT. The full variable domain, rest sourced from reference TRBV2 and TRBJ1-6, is EPEVTQTPSHQVTQMGQEVILRCVPISNHLYFYWYRQILGQKVEFLVSFYNNEISEKSEIFDDQFSVERPDGSNFTLKIRSTKLEDSAMYFCASTTITGVNSPLHFGNGTRLTVT.

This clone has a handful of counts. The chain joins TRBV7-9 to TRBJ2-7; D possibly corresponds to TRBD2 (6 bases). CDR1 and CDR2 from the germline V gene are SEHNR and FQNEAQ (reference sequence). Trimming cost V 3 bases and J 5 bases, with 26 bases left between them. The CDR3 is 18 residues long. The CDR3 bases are TGTGCCAGCAGCTTTGTGGACGTCGGTGTGTACGGAGGGAACGAGCAGTACTTC. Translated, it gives CASSFVDVGVYGGNEQYF. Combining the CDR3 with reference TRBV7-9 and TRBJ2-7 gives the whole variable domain DTGVSQNPRHKITKRGQNVTFRCDPISEHNRLYWYRQTLGQGPEFLTYFQNEAQLEKSRLLSDRFSAERPKGSFSTLEIQRTEQGDSAMYLCASSFVDVGVYGGNEQYFGPGTRLTVT.

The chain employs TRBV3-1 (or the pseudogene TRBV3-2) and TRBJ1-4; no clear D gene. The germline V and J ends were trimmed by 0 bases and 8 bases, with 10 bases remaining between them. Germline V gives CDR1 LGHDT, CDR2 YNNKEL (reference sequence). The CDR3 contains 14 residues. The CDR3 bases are TGTGCCAGCAGCCAAGAGGCCCGGAGGGAAAAACTGTTTTTT. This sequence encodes CASSQEARREKLFF.

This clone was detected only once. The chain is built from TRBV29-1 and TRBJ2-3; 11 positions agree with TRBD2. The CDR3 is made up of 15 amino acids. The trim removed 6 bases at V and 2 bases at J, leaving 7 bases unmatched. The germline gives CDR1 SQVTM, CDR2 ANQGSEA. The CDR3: CSVVLLAGVTDTQYF. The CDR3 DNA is TGCAGCGTCGTACTACTAGCGGGGGTCACAGATACGCAGTATTTT.

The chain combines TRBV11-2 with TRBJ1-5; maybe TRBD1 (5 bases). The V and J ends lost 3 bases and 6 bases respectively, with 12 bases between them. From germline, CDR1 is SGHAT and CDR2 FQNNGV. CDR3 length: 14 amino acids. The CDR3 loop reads CASSLAPRGQPQHF. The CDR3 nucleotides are TGTGCCAGCAGCTTGGCCCCAAGGGGTCAGCCCCAGCATTTT.

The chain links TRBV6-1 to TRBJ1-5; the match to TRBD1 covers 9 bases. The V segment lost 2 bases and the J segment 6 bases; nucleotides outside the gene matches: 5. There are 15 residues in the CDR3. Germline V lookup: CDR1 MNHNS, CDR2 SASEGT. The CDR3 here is CASSETGGRSQPQHF. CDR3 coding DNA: TGTGCCAGCAGTGAAACAGGGGGCAGGAGTCAGCCCCAGCATTTT.

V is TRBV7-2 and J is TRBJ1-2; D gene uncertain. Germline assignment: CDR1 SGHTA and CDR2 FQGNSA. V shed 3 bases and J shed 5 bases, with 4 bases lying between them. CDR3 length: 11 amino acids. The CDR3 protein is CASSLAYGYTF. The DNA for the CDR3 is TGTGCCAGCAGCTTGGCTTATGGCTACACCTTC. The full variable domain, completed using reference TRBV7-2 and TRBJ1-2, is GAGVSQSPSNKVTEKGKDVELRCDPISGHTALYWYRQSLGQGLEFLIYFQGNSAPDKSGLPSDRFSAERTGGSVSTLTIQRTQQEDSAVYLCASSLAYGYTFGSGTRLTVV.